The clone carrying this T cell receptor (beta chain) was detected ten times or more. The antigen remains undetermined. There are 14 residues in the CDR3. Looked up from germline, CDR1 is DFQATT and CDR2 is SNEGSKA (reference sequence). The trim removed 0 bases at V and 2 bases at J, leaving 4 bases unmatched. The data were taken from a study of tumor and adjacent non-tumor tissue in lung cancer. Study-wide context: On average, productive TCRbeta reads reached roughly 4.2 million per sample.

This sample's RNA came from whole unsorted tissue. Chemotherapy-naive patients with new lung cancer underwent thoracic surgery in China, August–late 2014. Three rounds of nested PCR, following a modified ARM-PCR protocol, produced the TCRbeta library. TCRdb reprocessed the multiplex PCR reads via MiXCR and lists one record per CDR3 protein. The sample holds some 90,000 distinct CDR3 sequences; around 57% are singletons and the top ten take around 14%. General study points: Normal lung showed higher cumulative top 100 clone frequency than tumor.

This TCR derives from a man aged 70-80 years with non-small cell lung cancer. The sample was lung tumor tissue. The rearrangement joins TRBV20-1 to TRBJ2-7; the match to TRBD1 covers 7 bases. The CDR3 DNA reads as TGCAGTGCTAGAGAAGACAGGGACGCCTACGAGCAGTACTTC. This encodes CSAREDRDAYEQYF.